This T cell receptor (beta chain) was sequenced during a study of beta chain features in type 1 diabetes. As every portion of the isolated RNA was reverse transcribed, the sequencing read expressed TCRB transcripts. TCRdb keeps only in-frame clones here, not all; method: immunoSEQ multiplex PCR. This sample has around 110,000 clones, with 15% to 20% found just once. For this clone: The antigen is undetermined.

The length of the CDR3 is 14 residues. Germline V lookup: CDR1 SGDLS, CDR2 YYNGEE. V lost 2 bases, J lost 8 bases, and 16 bases lay in between. General observations from the study: A moderate, significant TCRB CDR3 shortening appeared in type 1 diabetes across four CD4+ subsets.

The receptor was isolated from a man aged 25 to 45 with type 1 diabetes. Sequencing used central memory CD4+ T cells from blood. The chain combines TRBV9 with TRBJ1-1; D gene unclear. This CDR3 reads CASSVYDTETEAFF. DNA of the CDR3: TGTGCCAGCAGCGTCTACGATACCGAGACAGAAGCTTTCTTT.